Listed below are T cell receptor beta chains from one sample, sequenced in a study of cytomegalovirus exposure and HLA in healthy donors. Some clones are missing from TCRdb's copy, which holds only in-frame ones; the method was immunoSEQ multiplex PCR. In the table there are about 110,000 clones, 70% to 80% of which are singletons. Material for sequencing was PBMCs. The receptors derive from a woman aged 40 to 50 in good health and CMV-seropositive. Each CDR3 is given with its conserved first and last residue. For some rows the clone size is stated as once, few or many, or as a class when expanded; others skip it.

V | size | CDR3
TRBV7-2 | - | CASSLGGGNSYNEQFF
TRBV12-5 | - | CASGQGFNYGYTF
TRBV7-6 | - | CASSFSGVHEQYF
TRBV7-2 | - | CASSAADTQYF
TRBV7-2 | - | CASSMRQGGSPLHF
TRBV15 | - | CATSRAGQNTEAFF
TRBV6-5 | few | CASGLQGANGYTF
TRBV11-1 | few | CASSTDRDKAFF
TRBV10-3 | - | CAISEAMAGSNTEAFF
TRBV5-1 | - | CASSLPSGANTDTQYF
TRBV2 | - | CASRAGQGYVDEQYF
TRBV11-1 | - | CASSLALAGGNTQYF
TRBV9 | few | CASSPRAGETNTGELFF
TRBV19 | - | CASKGQGRNSPLHF
TRBV9 | once | CASSVSTSSTDTQYF
TRBV9 | - | CASSFGTGGNTIYF
TRBV13 | - | CASSLRAGGYNEQFF
TRBV6-5 | few | CASLTGRGNTEAFF
TRBV6-5 | - | CASSYPGMETQYF
TRBV29-1 | - | CSVEDWTGNTEAFF
TRBV6-5 | - | CASSYSSRTYEQYF
TRBV7-6 | - | CASSSYGDSYGYTF
TRBV6-5 | - | CASSRDGRTNQPQHF
TRBV11-2 | - | CASSLESGGLRIYGYTF
TRBV2 | - | CASRGDSTEAFF
TRBV5-3 | - | CARSLGFGGSGQPQHF
TRBV5-1 | - | CASSLGTGEQYF
TRBV29-1 | - | CSAGRGGSWNTEAFF
TRBV7-3 | - | CASSQYTGKDEQFF
TRBV29-1 | - | CSVGLPGGAFF
TRBV7-3 | - | CASAQSSDTEAFF
TRBV29-1 | - | CSLRTPGNEQFF
TRBV7-9 | - | CASSFSTGSTYEQYF
TRBV7-6 | - | CASSLAPLTGGETQYF
TRBV18 | - | CASSPGRGPNTEAFF
TRBV6-5 | once | CASSSGTPGSGYTF
TRBV11-3 | few | CASSLSRGTYNEQFF
TRBV16 | few | CASSQSQDGYTF
TRBV27 | - | CASSFLAGEAFF
TRBV6-1 | - | CASSHRTLGTEAFF
TRBV15 | - | CATSQGVAGQPQHF
TRBV18 | - | CASSPSNGAIQETQYF
TRBV7-2 | - | CASRATGGGETQYF
TRBV7-9 | - | CASSLGDRGVETQYF
TRBV27 | many | CASSLNLNTEAFF
TRBV7-9 | - | CASIPGFGQGEGYTF
TRBV7-8 | - | CASSLWQGNTEAFF
TRBV5-6 | few | CASSPTGGSRGLGDTQYF
TRBV2 | - | CASKRDQNQPQHF